This paragraph reports one T cell receptor (beta chain). Its antigen is undetermined. Relative to the germline gene, one junction end is altered; a read error may explain this. This sample is part of a study of cytomegalovirus exposure and HLA in healthy donors. PCR amplification relied on 60 Vbeta primers (plus 13 Jbeta primers). TCRdb's copy holds only in-frame clones and misses some; the assay was immunoSEQ multiplex PCR. The table lists some 170,000 clones, around 79% of them singletons. Findings and caveats of the study: Cytomegalovirus status was reportedly diagnosed by the classifier with high sensitivity and specificity. Later analysis associated a missense DCLRE1C variant with TCR beta V- and J-gene trimming.

The source is a man aged 40-50 years in good health and CMV-seronegative. The material sequenced was PBMCs.

CDR3 bases: TGTTCCAGCAGGGGGGGACTAGCGGGAGACAGGAGCTCCTACGAGCAGTACTTC. As protein: CSSRGGLAGDRSSYEQYF. The chain combines TRBV7-9 with TRBJ2-7; TRBD2 agrees at 14 bases. Germline loops: CDR1 SEHNR, CDR2 FQNEAQ (reference sequence). The CDR3 runs to 18 residues. The complete variable domain, with remaining parts taken from reference TRBV7-9 and TRBJ2-7, reads DTGVSQNPRHKITKRGQNVTFRCDPISEHNRLYWYRQTLGQGPEFLTYFQNEAQLEKSRLLSDRFSAERPKGSFSTLEIQRTEQGDSAMYLCSSRGGLAGDRSSYEQYFGPGTRLTVT.